Included here is one TCR beta chain sequence, with context. The data are from a study of blood T cell repertoires in COVID-19. As for the study in general: T cells, B-cell-depleted T cells, or PBMCs provided the cDNA or gDNA that served as material.

The CDR3 sequence is 16 residues long. V was cut by 4 bases and J by 0 bases, with 14 bases left in between. The germline CDR1 and CDR2 sequences are ENHRY and SYGVKD. Generated by immunoSEQ multiplex PCR, the TCRdb table keeps only in-frame clones and is missing some. The sample lists some 200,000 clones, 70% to 90% occurring once. This sequence originates from a man between 60 and 75 years old with active or convalescent COVID-19. Specimen: peripheral blood. This rearrangement joins TRBV10-3 to TRBJ2-3, with D possibly being TRBD2 (5 bases). In DNA, the CDR3 is TGTGCCATCAGTGCGTTTTGGCGGACTAGCACAGATACGCAGTATTTT. This codes for CAISAFWRTSTDTQYF.